A single TCR beta chain is shown here with its context. This table comes from immunoSEQ multiplex PCR, and its TCRdb copy is limited to in-frame clones, with some not included. The sample lists about 110,000 clones; 90% to 95% were seen once. The sample is drawn from a study of T cell responses to AZD1222 COVID-19 vaccine. Per germline, CDR1 MNHNS and CDR2 SASEGT. This CDR3 spans 14 amino acids. Trimming shortened V by 2 bases and J by 9 bases, and 17 bases separated the two germline ends. The rearrangement uses TRBV6-1 and TRBJ2-7, with D perhaps TRBD1 (5 bases). The sequence was collected from an adult in good health. This sample comprised peripheral blood, obtained on day 0 of AZD1222 vaccination. CDR3 sequence (DNA): TGTGCCAGCAGTGAATGGGGCAGGGAAACTCCGCAGTACTTC. This codes for CASSEWGRETPQYF.